The 28 T cell receptor beta chains in this list originate from one sample, sequenced in a study of T cells after yellow fever vaccination. TCRdb analysed the 5' RACE reads with MiXCR anew, one entry per CDR3 protein. The table shows hundreds of thousands of distinct CDR3 sequences, with 9% to 15% occurring only once. The specimen comprised PBMCs, sampled on the day of the yellow fever booster vaccination. These receptors came from a man aged 30-40 years who received the YFV17D yellow fever vaccine.

This clonotype was seen only a few times. The chain has TRBV7-2 and TRBJ2-2; 8 nucleotides agree with TRBD2. The CDR3 consists of 16 residues. Germline V gene lookup returns CDR1 SGHTA and CDR2 FQGNSA. The ends lost 5 bases at V and 7 bases at J; junction bases unmatched: 12. CDR3 bases: TGTGCCAGCAGCGTAGAGGCCAGCGGGAGTGGCGGGGAGCTGTTTTTT. Its protein is CASSVEASGSGGELFF. The full variable domain, in which reference TRBV7-2 and TRBJ2-2 provide the parts outside the CDR3, is GAGVSQSPSNKVTEKGKDVELRCDPISGHTALYWYRQSLGQGLEFLIYFQGNSAPDKSGLPSDRFSAERTGGSVSTLTIQRTQQEDSAVYLCASSVEASGSGGELFFGEGSRLTVL.

V is TRBV24-1 and J is TRBJ1-1; 9 bases line up with TRBD1. Germline V CDR1 and CDR2: KGHDR, SFDVKD. Losses at the gene ends were 5 bases for V and 7 bases for J; bases not matched to a gene: 19. This CDR3 is built from 18 residues. CDR3 nucleotide sequence: TGTGCCACCAGTGGCCGAACAGGGGGCGCAATAGGGTTGGGTGAAGCTTTCTTT. The encoded protein is CATSGRTGGAIGLGEAFF.

The V call is TRBV6-5, the J call TRBJ2-1, with D possibly matching TRBD2 (5 bases). V lost 0 bases and J 7 bases, leaving 13 bases between the germline ends. Germline lookup yields CDR1 MNHEY and CDR2 SVGAGI. This CDR3 is 15 amino acids long. CDR3 sequence: CASSYSAGEVNEQFF. The CDR3 bases are TGTGCCAGCAGTTACTCGGCGGGCGAGGTGAATGAGCAGTTCTTC.

This clonotype was recorded only once. This sequence may be a read error, since a much larger clone differs from it by one base. The V gene is TRBV7-8, the J gene TRBJ2-7; 8 bases align to TRBD1. The V segment lost 5 bases and the J segment 3 bases; nucleotides outside the gene matches: 6. The CDR3 loop spans 14 amino acids. CDR1 SGHVS and CDR2 FQNEAQ come from the germline V gene. The CDR3 region is CASSPDRGCYEQYF. The CDR3 nucleotides read TGTGCCAGCAGCCCAGACAGGGGCTGCTACGAGCAGTACTTC.

This clonotype was detected only a few times. The chain uses TRBV6-5 and TRBJ2-5; 11 bases align to TRBD1. J gave up 4 bases and V 2 bases, and 0 bases lay outside the gene matches. The V gene's germline CDR1 is MNHEY and CDR2 SVGAGI. The CDR3 spans 14 residues. CDR3 sequence: CASSYGTGGETQYF. Here the CDR3 DNA reads TGTGCCAGCAGTTACGGGACAGGGGGAGAGACCCAGTACTTC.

The sample holds a few counts of this clonotype. The chain couples TRBV28 to TRBJ2-7, with D uncertain. The CDR3 has 15 residues. Trimming removed 2 bases from V and 4 bases from J, with 15 bases in between. The V gene's germline CDR1 is MDHEN and CDR2 SYDVKM. The CDR3 region is CASSLGRLLGYEQYF. The CDR3 nucleotides read TGTGCCAGCAGTTTAGGACGGTTATTGGGGTACGAGCAGTACTTC.

The chain combines TRBV7-2 with TRBJ2-6; no definite D call. Germline V gene data show CDR1 as SGHTA and CDR2 as FQGNSA. V lost 5 bases and J lost 0, with 14 bases in between. The CDR3 sequence is 17 residues long. CDR3 loop: CASSPILGFSGANVLTF. The CDR3 DNA sequence: TGTGCCAGCAGCCCCATCCTGGGATTCTCTGGGGCCAACGTCCTGACTTTC. The variable domain in full, with the rest retrieved from reference TRBV7-2 and TRBJ2-6, is GAGVSQSPSNKVTEKGKDVELRCDPISGHTALYWYRQSLGQGLEFLIYFQGNSAPDKSGLPSDRFSAERTGGSVSTLTIQRTQQEDSAVYLCASSPILGFSGANVLTFGAGSRLTVL.

This chain uses TRBV7-3 with TRBJ2-5, with 10 positions matching TRBD2. Germline assignment: CDR1 SGHTA and CDR2 FQGTGA. The CDR3 length is 14 residues. The V gene end was trimmed by 3 bases and the J gene end by 7 bases; junction bases not matched to a gene: 5. The CDR3 here is CASSLGASGGTQYF. CDR3 in DNA: TGTGCCAGCAGCTTGGGGGCTAGCGGGGGGACCCAGTACTTC.

In its sample, this clonotype was seen a few times. V is TRBV7-9 and J is TRBJ2-7; TRBD2 aligns across 7 bases. J lost 6 bases, V lost 5 bases, and 7 bases had no gene match. This CDR3 is 13 amino acids long. The V gene's germline CDR1 is SEHNR and CDR2 FQNEAQ (reference sequence). The CDR3 sequence: CASSPSGFFEQYF. DNA for the CDR3: TGTGCCAGCAGCCCTAGCGGCTTTTTCGAGCAGTACTTC.

The V gene is TRBV28, the J gene TRBJ2-1; D not resolved. The CDR3 length is 10 residues. The ends were cut back, 10 bases at V and 8 bases at J, with 9 bases in the middle. Germline CDR1 MDHEN, CDR2 SYDVKM. For the CDR3, the DNA is TGTGCCACCAGCACCCATGAGCAGTTCTTC. Its protein product is CATSTHEQFF.

This clonotype was seen repeatedly, ten times or more. The chain combines TRBV7-2 with TRBJ2-5; D is ambiguous. This CDR3 has 13 residues. CDR1 and CDR2 from the germline V gene are SGHTA and FQGNSA. V was cut by 1 base and J by 0 bases, with 3 bases left in between. The chain's CDR3 is CASSLDNQETQYF. For the CDR3, the DNA is TGTGCCAGCAGCTTAGACAACCAAGAGACCCAGTACTTC.

The V call is TRBV19, the J call TRBJ1-1; weak D call: TRBD1 (5 bases). Trimming left V 5 bases short and J 8 bases short, with 9 bases between. This CDR3 comprises 11 residues. Germline lookup yields CDR1 LNHDA and CDR2 SQIVND (reference sequence). The CDR3 DNA sequence: TGTGCCAGTAGTGAGAGGGGCGAAGCTTTCTTT. Translation: CASSERGEAFF.

This clonotype was seen repeatedly, ten times or more. This chain joins TRBV12-3 or TRBV12-4 and TRBJ1-4; D is possibly TRBD1 (6 bases). CDR3 length equals 15 residues. Deletions cut 5 bases from V and 8 bases from J, with 18 bases between. In nucleotides, the CDR3 is TGTGCCAGCAGTCTGGGGACACGGCGGGGGGAAAAACTGTTTTTT. It translates to CASSLGTRRGEKLFF.

There are a few counts of this clonotype. V gene TRBV20-1 combines with J gene TRBJ2-5; no firm D call. Per germline, CDR1 DFQATT and CDR2 SNEGSKA (reference sequence). The V end lost 1 base, the J end lost 2 bases, and 14 bases lay between the germline ends. The length of the CDR3 is 15 residues. The chain's CDR3 is CSARVLSVGQETQYF. CDR3 sequence (DNA): TGCAGTGCTAGAGTCTTATCGGTGGGACAAGAGACCCAGTACTTC.

This clonotype was picked up many times. The genes are TRBV6-1 and TRBJ1-3; D possibly corresponds to TRBD1 (5 bases). Looked up from germline, CDR1 is MNHNS and CDR2 is SASEGT. This CDR3 comprises 13 residues. V was pared by 8 bases and J by 1 base, with 9 bases between. The DNA of the CDR3 is TGTGCCAGCTATGGGGGGTCTGGAAACACCATATATTTT. Its protein is CASYGGSGNTIYF.

This clonotype was picked up a small number of times. The chain couples TRBV11-2 to TRBJ2-3, with 9 bases lining up with TRBD2. Germline V CDR1 and CDR2: SGHAT, FQNNGV. CDR3 size: 18 residues. Unmatched junction bases numbered 10, after V lost 1 base and J lost 2 bases. Written as DNA, the CDR3 is TGTGCCAGCAGCTTAGTTTTTTCCGCGGGAGGGTTCACAGATACGCAGTATTTT. Residues: CASSLVFSAGGFTDTQYF.

This chain links TRBV20-1 with TRBJ2-7; unclear D gene. Germline V gene sequence: CDR1 DFQATT, CDR2 SNEGSKA (reference sequence). The ends were cut back, 0 bases at V and 0 bases at J, with 9 bases in the middle. This CDR3 has 14 amino acids. CDR3 protein: CSARDRHSSYEQYF. The CDR3 DNA reads TGCAGTGCTAGAGACAGGCACAGCTCCTACGAGCAGTACTTC.

This clonotype was observed a handful of times. The J gene is TRBJ1-5, the V gene TRBV3-1; 7 bases map to TRBD1. This CDR3 has 16 amino acids. Germline V gene data show CDR1 as LGHDT and CDR2 as YNNKEL (reference sequence). V shed 5 bases, J shed 2 bases, and the junction held 9 bases outside the gene matches. CDR3 nucleotide sequence: TGTGCCAGCAGCAACACAGGGGTGTTGGGCAATCAGCCCCAGCATTTT. It codes for CASSNTGVLGNQPQHF.

The chain is built from TRBV30 and TRBJ2-2; the match to TRBD1 covers 10 bases. The CDR3 length is 15 residues. Germline V CDR1 and CDR2: GTSNPN, SVGIG (reference sequence). With 1 base clipped from V and 5 bases from J, the junction kept 4 bases outside the gene matches. Here the CDR3 DNA reads TGTGCCTGGAGTGGTGGACAGGGGGATACCGGGGAGCTGTTTTTT. This gives the protein CAWSGGQGDTGELFF. The full variable domain, completed using reference TRBV30 and TRBJ2-2, is SQTIHQWPATLVQPVGSPLSLECTVEGTSNPNLYWYRQAAGRGLQLLFYSVGIGQISSEVPQNLSASRPQDRQFILSSKKLLLSDSGFYLCAWSGGQGDTGELFFGEGSRLTVL.

This clonotype was counted at least ten times. The V and J genes are TRBV29-1 and TRBJ2-1, with D maybe TRBD2 (5 bases). This CDR3 is built from 15 residues. The V end was cut by 0 bases, the J end by 4 bases, with 13 bases between. Germline V gene lookup returns CDR1 SQVTM and CDR2 ANQGSEA. As DNA, the CDR3 is TGCAGCGTTGAAGATCCCGGAGGTACTTACAATGAGCAGTTCTTC. Its protein product is CSVEDPGGTYNEQFF.

This clonotype was seen a few times. The chain joins TRBV20-1 to TRBJ1-3, with TRBD1 matching 9 bases. V trimming: 5 bases; J trimming: 8 bases; junction bases outside the gene matches: 10. The CDR3 is 14 residues long. The V gene's germline CDR1 is DFQATT and CDR2 SNEGSKA (reference sequence). This chain's CDR3 is CSASGTGSLDTIYF. DNA for the CDR3: TGCAGTGCTTCCGGGACAGGGAGTTTGGACACCATATATTTT.

The rearrangement links TRBV29-1 to TRBJ2-1; D unresolved. The CDR3 contains 12 residues. Germline CDR1 and CDR2: SQVTM and ANQGSEA. V was cut by 6 bases and J by 8 bases, with 14 bases left in between. This CDR3 is CSVNNRAHEQFF. The CDR3, as DNA: TGCAGCGTGAACAATAGGGCTCATGAGCAGTTCTTC.

The chain recombines TRBV7-9 with TRBJ2-1; maybe TRBD2 (7 bases). Germline-derived CDR1 and CDR2 are SEHNR and FQNEAQ (reference sequence). The CDR3 is 14 residues long. The ends were cut back, 5 bases at V and 8 bases at J, with 16 bases in the middle. DNA of the CDR3: TGTGCCAGCAGCCCTCTGGGGGGGCAGGATGAGCAGTTCTTC. Residues: CASSPLGGQDEQFF.

This clonotype has at least ten counts. The rearrangement uses TRBV12-3 or TRBV12-4 and TRBJ2-5; weak D call: TRBD2 (5 bases). The V end was cut by 3 bases, the J end by 2 bases, with 7 bases between. CDR3 size: 13 residues. The CDR3: CASSFGIQETQYF. The CDR3 DNA follows: TGTGCCAGCAGTTTCGGGATTCAAGAGACCCAGTACTTC.

The sample holds many counts of this clonotype. The rearrangement uses TRBV5-6 and TRBJ1-1, with D tentatively TRBD1 (5 bases). V gave up 1 base and J gave up 2 bases, with 12 bases separating them. The CDR3 runs to 15 residues. Germline V gene data show CDR1 as SGHDT and CDR2 as YYEEEE. The CDR3 region is CASSLMGGANTEAFF. CDR3 DNA: TGTGCCAGCAGCTTGATGGGAGGGGCCAACACTGAAGCTTTCTTT.

There are many counts of this clonotype. The V call is TRBV15, the J call TRBJ2-3, with unresolved D. Trimming shortened V by 1 base and J by 1 base, and 9 bases separated the two germline ends. The V gene's germline CDR1 is LNHNV and CDR2 YYDKDF (reference sequence). The CDR3 is made up of 15 amino acids. In DNA, the CDR3 is TGTGCCACCAGCAGAGGGGGTTGGGGCACAGATACGCAGTATTTT. It translates to CATSRGGWGTDTQYF.

This clonotype showed up just a few times. CDR3 DNA sequence: TGTGCCAGCAGTTCCTTTAGCGGGAGGGGCTCCTACAATGAGCAGTTCTTC. Translation: CASSSFSGRGSYNEQFF. The J gene is TRBJ2-1, the V gene TRBV6-5, with TRBD2 identical over 11 bases. V lost 4 bases and J lost 0; bases outside the gene matches: 5. The CDR3 consists of 17 residues. Germline CDR1 MNHEY, CDR2 SVGAGI.

This clonotype came up many times. The chain is built from TRBV29-1 and TRBJ2-1; weak D call: TRBD1 (6 bases). Trimming shortened V by 5 bases and J by 7 bases, and 12 bases separated the two germline ends. Germline assignment: CDR1 SQVTM and CDR2 ANQGSEA. This CDR3 comprises 12 residues. CDR3 residues: CSVRTDRNEQFF. For the CDR3, the DNA is TGCAGCGTTCGGACAGATAGGAATGAGCAGTTCTTC.